The 2 T cell receptor beta chains presented below share a single source sample, sequenced in a study of cytomegalovirus exposure and HLA in healthy donors (dated by TCRdb to between 2016 and 2019). Library preparation employed the immunoSEQ multiplex PCR assay. A mixture of 60 forward primers for TCR Vbeta segments and 13 reverse primers for TCR Jbeta segments was used in the multiplex PCR. TCRdb took this table from immuneACCESS and kept in-frame rearrangements with V and J called. Such tables lack part of the clones; where checked against another copy, unresolved V genes explain under half of the gap, and the rest is unexplained. Across this sample there are about 120,000 clones, with 80% seen only once. The ten largest clones capture around 8% of the sample. Sequencing was carried out using PBMCs. Source of these receptors: a female donor in good health and CMV-seropositive.

V and J are TRBV30 and TRBJ2-3, with TRBD1 matching 9 bases. The ends lost 0 bases at V and 3 bases at J; junction bases unmatched: 4. The V gene's germline CDR1 is GTSNPN and CDR2 SVGIG (reference sequence). The CDR3 has 15 amino acids. The CDR3 here is CAWSVGTGRTDTQYF. The CDR3 DNA sequence: TGTGCCTGGAGTGTAGGGACAGGGAGGACAGATACGCAGTATTTT.

This clone was seen a handful of times. This chain links TRBV19 with TRBJ1-1; no reliable D call. The CDR3 runs to 14 residues. Trimming shortened V by 5 bases and J by 0 bases, and 10 bases separated the two germline ends. Germline lookup yields CDR1 LNHDA and CDR2 SQIVND (reference sequence). The CDR3 region is CASSDYSLNTEAFF. In DNA form, the CDR3 reads TGTGCCAGTAGTGATTACAGCTTGAACACTGAAGCTTTCTTT.